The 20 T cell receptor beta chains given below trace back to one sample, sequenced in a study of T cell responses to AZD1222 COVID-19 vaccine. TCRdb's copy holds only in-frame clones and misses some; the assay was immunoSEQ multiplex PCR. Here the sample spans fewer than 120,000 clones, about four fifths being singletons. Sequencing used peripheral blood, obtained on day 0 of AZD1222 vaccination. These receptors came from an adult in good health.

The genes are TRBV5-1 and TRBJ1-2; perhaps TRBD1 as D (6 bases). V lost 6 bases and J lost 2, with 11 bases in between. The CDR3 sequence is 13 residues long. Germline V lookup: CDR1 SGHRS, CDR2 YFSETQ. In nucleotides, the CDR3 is TGCGCCAGCAATGAGGGGGAGAACTATGGCTACACCTTC. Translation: CASNEGENYGYTF.

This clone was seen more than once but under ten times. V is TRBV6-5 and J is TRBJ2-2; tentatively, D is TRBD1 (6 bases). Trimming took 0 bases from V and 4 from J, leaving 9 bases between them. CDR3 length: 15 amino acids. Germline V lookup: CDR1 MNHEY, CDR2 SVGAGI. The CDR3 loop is CASSYSRQATGELFF. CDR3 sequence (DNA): TGTGCCAGCAGTTACTCCCGACAGGCCACCGGGGAGCTGTTTTTT.

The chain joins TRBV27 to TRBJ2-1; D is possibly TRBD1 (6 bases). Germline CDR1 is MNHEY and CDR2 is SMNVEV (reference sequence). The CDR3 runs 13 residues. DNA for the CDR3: TGTCCTAATACAGGGCCCACCTACAATGAGCAGTTCTTC. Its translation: CPNTGPTYNEQFF.

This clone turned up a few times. This CDR3 reads CASSGQAKETQYF. CDR3 DNA sequence: TGTGCCAGCTCAGGACAGGCCAAAGAGACCCAGTACTTC. The chain employs TRBV18 and TRBJ2-5; 7 bases line up with TRBD1. Germline loops: CDR1 KGHSH, CDR2 LQKENI. The CDR3 totals 13 residues. V was clipped by 5 bases and J by 3 bases; unmatched bases: 3.

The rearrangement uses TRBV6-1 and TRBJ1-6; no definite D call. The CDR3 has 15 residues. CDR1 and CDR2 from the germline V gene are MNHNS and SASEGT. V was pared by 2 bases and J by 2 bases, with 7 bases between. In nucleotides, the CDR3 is TGTGCCAGCAGTGAACTAACAGCCTATAATTCACCCCTCCACTTT. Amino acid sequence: CASSELTAYNSPLHF.

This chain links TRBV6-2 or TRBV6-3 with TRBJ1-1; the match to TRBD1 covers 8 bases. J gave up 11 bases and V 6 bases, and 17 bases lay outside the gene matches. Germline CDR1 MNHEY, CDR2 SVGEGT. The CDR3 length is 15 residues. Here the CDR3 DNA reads TGTGCCAGCAGCTCCGGACAGGGAGTATTGGGTATGGCTTTCTTT. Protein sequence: CASSSGQGVLGMAFF.

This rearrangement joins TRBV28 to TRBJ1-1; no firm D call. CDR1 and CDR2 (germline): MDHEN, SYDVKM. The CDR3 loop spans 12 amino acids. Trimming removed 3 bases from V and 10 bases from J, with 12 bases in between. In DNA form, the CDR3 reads TGTGCCAGCAGTTTTCGCCAGTGGGGAGCTTTCTTT. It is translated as CASSFRQWGAFF.

CDR3 in DNA: TGTGCCAGCAGTCCAAGGGGACAGGGACGAGAGACCCAGTACTTC. This encodes CASSPRGQGRETQYF. The J gene is TRBJ2-5, the V gene TRBV6-5; 9 nucleotides line up with TRBD1. The length of the CDR3 is 15 residues. Germline lookup yields CDR1 MNHEY and CDR2 SVGAGI. V lost 5 bases to trimming and J lost 4 bases; unmatched junction nucleotides: 8.

The CDR3 spells CASSRTGRNTEAFF. The CDR3 nucleotides read TGTGCCAGCAGCCGGACAGGGAGGAACACTGAAGCTTTCTTT. The chain has TRBV5-4 and TRBJ1-1, with 8 bases that match TRBD1. Germline V gives CDR1 SGHNT, CDR2 YYREEE (reference sequence). The CDR3 contains 14 residues. V dropped 4 bases and J dropped 1; count of bases not matched to a gene: 3.

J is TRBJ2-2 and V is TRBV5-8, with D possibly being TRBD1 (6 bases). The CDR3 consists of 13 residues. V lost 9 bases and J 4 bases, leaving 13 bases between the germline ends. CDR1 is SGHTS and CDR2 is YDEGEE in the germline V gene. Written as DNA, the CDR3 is TGTGCCATCGGCGGCAGGGGCACCGGGGAGCTGTTTTTT. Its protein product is CAIGGRGTGELFF.

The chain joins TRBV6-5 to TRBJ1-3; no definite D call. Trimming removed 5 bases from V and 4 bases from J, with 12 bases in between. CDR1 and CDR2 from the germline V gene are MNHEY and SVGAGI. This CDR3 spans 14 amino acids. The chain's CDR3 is CASSPNRWGNTIYF. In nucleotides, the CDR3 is TGTGCCAGCAGTCCTAATCGGTGGGGAAACACCATATATTTT.

The DNA for the CDR3 is TGCGCCAGCAGCCCCCTCGTTCGGGGAAACACCGGGGAGCTGTTTTTT. Residues: CASSPLVRGNTGELFF. The V and J genes are TRBV4-1 and TRBJ2-2; D perhaps matches TRBD2 (5 bases). The CDR3 extends over 16 amino acids. V lost 4 bases, J lost 2 bases, and 14 bases lay in between. Germline V gives CDR1 MGHRA, CDR2 YSYEKL.

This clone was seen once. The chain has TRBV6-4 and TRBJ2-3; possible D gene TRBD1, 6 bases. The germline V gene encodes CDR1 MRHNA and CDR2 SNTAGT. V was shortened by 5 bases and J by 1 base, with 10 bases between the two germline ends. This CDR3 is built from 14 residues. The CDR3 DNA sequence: TGTGCCAGCAGTTGGGGGCTTGGCACAGATACGCAGTATTTT. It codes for CASSWGLGTDTQYF.

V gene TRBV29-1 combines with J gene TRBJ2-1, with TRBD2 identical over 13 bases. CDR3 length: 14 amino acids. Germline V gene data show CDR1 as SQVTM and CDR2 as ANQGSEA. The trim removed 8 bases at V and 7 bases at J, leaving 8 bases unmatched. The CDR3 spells CSSWTSGRRNEQFF. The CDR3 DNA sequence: TGCAGCTCTTGGACTAGCGGGAGAAGGAATGAGCAGTTCTTC.

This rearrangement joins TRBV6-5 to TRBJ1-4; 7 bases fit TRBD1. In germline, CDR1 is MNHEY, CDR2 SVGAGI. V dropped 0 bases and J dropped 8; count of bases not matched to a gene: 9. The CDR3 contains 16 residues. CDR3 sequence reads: CASSYSMQGGVEKLFF. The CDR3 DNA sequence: TGTGCCAGCAGTTACTCGATGCAGGGGGGAGTGGAAAAACTGTTTTTT.

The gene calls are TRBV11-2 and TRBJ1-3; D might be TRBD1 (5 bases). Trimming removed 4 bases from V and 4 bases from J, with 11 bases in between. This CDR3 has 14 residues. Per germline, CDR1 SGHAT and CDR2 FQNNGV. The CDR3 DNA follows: TGTGCCAGCAGCTCTGGGACGTACGGAAACACCATATATTTT. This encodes CASSSGTYGNTIYF. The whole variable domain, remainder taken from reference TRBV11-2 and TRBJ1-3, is EAGVAQSPRYKIIEKRQSVAFWCNPISGHATLYWYQQILGQGPKLLIQFQNNGVVDDSQLPKDRFSAERLKGVDSTLKIQPAKLEDSAVYLCASSSGTYGNTIYFGEGSWLTVV.

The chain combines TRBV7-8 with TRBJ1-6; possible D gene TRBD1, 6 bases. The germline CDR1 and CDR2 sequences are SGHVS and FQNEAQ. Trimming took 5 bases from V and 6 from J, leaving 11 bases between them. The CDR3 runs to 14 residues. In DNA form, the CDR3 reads TGTGCCAGCAGCGTGGACAGATCTAATTCACCCCTCCACTTT. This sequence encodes CASSVDRSNSPLHF.

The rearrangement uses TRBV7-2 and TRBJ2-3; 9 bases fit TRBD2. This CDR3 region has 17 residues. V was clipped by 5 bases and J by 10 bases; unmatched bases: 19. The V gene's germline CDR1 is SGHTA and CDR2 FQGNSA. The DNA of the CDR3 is TGTGCCAGCAGCCCACCCCTTTTCGCGGGGGGGGGTAGGGCGCAGTATTTT. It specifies CASSPPLFAGGGRAQYF.

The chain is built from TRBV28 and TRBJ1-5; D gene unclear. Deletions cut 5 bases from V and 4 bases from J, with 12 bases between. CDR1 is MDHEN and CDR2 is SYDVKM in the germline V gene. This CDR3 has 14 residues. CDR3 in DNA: TGTGCCAGCAGTCTCTGGACGGAGAATCAGCCCCAGCATTTT. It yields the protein CASSLWTENQPQHF.

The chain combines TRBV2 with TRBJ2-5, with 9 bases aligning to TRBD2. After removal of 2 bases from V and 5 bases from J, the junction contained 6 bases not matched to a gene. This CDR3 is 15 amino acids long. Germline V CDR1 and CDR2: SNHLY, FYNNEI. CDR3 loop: CASSERASGAETQYF. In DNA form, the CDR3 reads TGTGCCAGCAGTGAAAGGGCTAGCGGGGCCGAGACCCAGTACTTC. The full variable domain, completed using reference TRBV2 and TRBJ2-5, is EPEVTQTPSHQVTQMGQEVILRCVPISNHLYFYWYRQILGQKVEFLVSFYNNEISEKSEIFDDQFSVERPDGSNFTLKIRSTKLEDSAMYFCASSERASGAETQYFGPGTRLLVL.